This T cell receptor beta chain stems from a study of immune cell composition in non-small cell lung cancer. Study background: Tumours were mainly lung adenocarcinoma or squamous cell carcinoma.

TCRdb's table, derived via immunoSEQ multiplex PCR, lists solely in-frame clones and lacks some. Counted here are 4,500 to 5,000 clones, over 75% occurring once; the ten biggest clones make up 9% to 10%. The sequenced sample consisted of lung tumor tissue. This TCR was sampled from a human donor with non-small cell lung cancer.

The CDR3 coding sequence is TGTGCCAGCAGTTTCTTATATGACAATTCCTACAATGAGCAGTTCTTC. The encoded protein is CASSFLYDNSYNEQFF. V is TRBV28 and J is TRBJ2-1; D unresolved. The CDR3 length is 16 residues. The V gene lost 3 bases and the J gene lost 1 base, with 13 bases spanning the gap. The germline V gene encodes CDR1 MDHEN and CDR2 SYDVKM.